This T cell receptor (beta chain) was recorded in a study of blood T cell repertoires in COVID-19. The overall study: Donors in the United States, Italy and Spain gave samples during acute or convalescent COVID-19. The analysed material was cDNA or gDNA that came from T cells, B-cell-depleted T cells, or PBMCs.

In the source study's methods: Counts of nucleated cells, estimated from reference gene primer amplification, were obtained. Libraries were prepared by immunoSEQ multiplex PCR; TCRdb keeps only in-frame clonotypes and omits some of them. V, J and clone size derive from that table, while D and trimming were established from the DNA sequence. The table records roughly 280,000 clones, 75% to 90% of them present only once. This clone occurred a few times. V was cut by 6 bases and J by 3 bases, with 12 bases left in between. Germline assignment: CDR1 MDHEN and CDR2 SYDVKM. The CDR3 is made up of 14 amino acids.

This clonotype originated in a man younger than 45 with active or convalescent COVID-19. V usage is TRBV28 and J usage is TRBJ2-1; D may be TRBD2 (5 bases). The sequencing input was peripheral blood. The DNA of the CDR3 is TGTGCCAGCAGGGACCCCGGGGACTACAATGAGCAGTTCTTC. Protein product: CASRDPGDYNEQFF.